This paragraph reports one T cell receptor (beta chain). Its matching antigen is unknown. The authors isolated at least 6.5 million PBMCs per sample. The data stem from a study of blood T cells in healthy people across ages. A second roughly 6 to 11 cycle PCR used barcoded and J-beta primers. The study obtained at least 2.5 million CDR3-containing paired-end reads from every sample. TCRdb redid the calling of the 5' RACE reads with MiXCR, one entry per CDR3 protein. The sample records fewer than 2,000,000 distinct CDR3 sequences, more than 35% being singletons. Findings and caveats of the study: PBMCs were not sorted, which prevented a conclusive comparison of naive versus antigen-experienced cells. Versus aged donors, long-lived donors had higher diversity and more naive CD4+ cells.

The germline V gene encodes CDR1 SGDLS and CDR2 YYNGEE. The length of the CDR3 is 14 residues. V was cut by 2 bases and J by 5 bases, with 12 bases left in between. The chain combines TRBV9 with TRBJ2-3; D gene ambiguous. Source material: blood. This clonotype was obtained from a human donor in good health. As DNA, the CDR3 is TGTGCCAGCAGCGTTCAGGTTCAAGGAGATACGCAGTATTTT. Its translation is CASSVQVQGDTQYF.